The clone carrying this T cell receptor (beta chain) was counted only a few times. Its antigen is still unknown. This entry is derived from a study of blood T cells in healthy people across ages. Overall study: T cells yielded about one barcoded beta molecule per two cells through template switching. The study, taken as a whole, reports: A greater number of naive CD4+ cells and higher diversity distinguished long-lived donors from aged donors.

A second PCR of about 7 to 12 cycles used a sample-barcoded 5' primer and a J-beta primer mix. TCRdb fed the 5' RACE reads into MiXCR, producing one record per CDR3 protein. The profile shows about 2 million distinct CDR3 sequences, 40% to 55% of them singletons. Each sample gave at least 7 million isolated PBMCs. Total RNA was isolated from each sample in quantities of at least 6 micrograms. The CDR3 is 13 residues long. Germline loops: CDR1 DFQATT, CDR2 SNEGSKA (reference sequence). Trimming took 1 base from V and 4 from J, leaving 10 bases between them. The chain combines TRBV20-1 with TRBJ2-5; maybe TRBD1 (6 bases). Input material: blood. The TCR sequence derives from a woman aged 40 to 50 in good health. Written as DNA, the CDR3 is TGCAGTGCTAGAGGTGAACAGGGAGAGACCCAGTACTTC. Translating it yields CSARGEQGETQYF.